By frequency, the clone carrying this TCR beta chain registers medium-sized. What it binds is not known. This sample stems from a study of CXCR3-negative and CXCR3-positive naive CD8 T cells. Whole-study findings and limits: Hydrophobicity of TRB CDR3s was greater in CXCR3-positive naive cells than in CXCR3-negative naive cells. Memory cells diverged, while naive CXCR3-positive and CXCR3-negative cells had similar TRBV-TRBJ usage. After cryopreservation, CXCR3 expression dropped partially; most assays used fresh PBMCs.

The authors made the TRB cDNA libraries by 5' RACE using UMI labels. Each CDR3 protein gets one entry in TCRdb, which reprocessed the 5' RACE reads and gives no DNA. The table lists about 7,200 distinct CDR3 sequences. This sequence was found in a human donor in good health. Some clones in this sample may be carry-over from other donors' samples. The sample consisted of naive CXCR3- CD8+ T cells from blood. Subset denoted: CD45RO-CCR7+CD27+CD95- naive CD8+ T cells lacking CXCR3 (TNR3-).

CDR3 sequence: CSVVFTGANYGYTF. This chain links TRBV29-1 with TRBJ1-2; the D gene TCRdb calls, TRBD1, cannot be checked with no DNA. Germline values: CDR1 SQVTM, CDR2 ANQGSEA. The CDR3 is 14 amino acids.